This entry lists 21 T cell receptor beta chains sequenced from one sample in a study of blood T cell repertoires in COVID-19. Profiled with immunoSEQ multiplex PCR; TCRdb holds only in-frame clones, not every one. The sample holds about 530,000 clones; roughly nine tenths are singletons and the top ten take roughly 7.4%. The specimen was peripheral blood. The receptors derive from a woman between 50 and 59 years old with COVID-19, enrolled during active disease.

V is TRBV18 and J is TRBJ2-1; 9 nucleotides align to TRBD2. The CDR3 runs 16 residues. Germline V lookup: CDR1 KGHSH, CDR2 LQKENI. The V segment lost 2 bases and the J segment 0 bases; nucleotides outside the gene matches: 2. CDR3 DNA: TGTGCCAGCTCACCATCGCGGGGGGGCTCCTACAATGAGCAGTTCTTC. It codes for CASSPSRGGSYNEQFF.

As for this clone: At the DNA level, this CDR3 is encoded by other sequences in the same sample as well. The chain combines TRBV5-1 with TRBJ1-1, with D unresolved. Deletions cut 0 bases from V and 2 bases from J, with 5 bases between. This CDR3 has 13 amino acids. Germline assignment: CDR1 SGHRS and CDR2 YFSETQ. The CDR3 loop is CASSLALNTEAFF. The CDR3 DNA is TGCGCCAGCAGCTTGGCCCTCAACACTGAAGCTTTCTTT.

This chain links TRBV28 with TRBJ2-3, with 8 bases fitting TRBD1. CDR1 and CDR2 from the germline V gene are MDHEN and SYDVKM. The CDR3 has 16 residues. Unmatched junction bases numbered 9, after V lost 3 bases and J lost 4 bases. This chain's CDR3 is CASSFRAGGKADTQYF. For the CDR3, the DNA is TGTGCCAGCAGTTTCCGGGCAGGGGGCAAGGCAGATACGCAGTATTTT. The full variable domain, with the rest looked up from reference TRBV28 and TRBJ2-3, is DVKVTQSSRYLVKRTGEKVFLECVQDMDHENMFWYRQDPGLGLRLIYFSYDVKMKEKGDIPEGYSVSREKKERFSLILESASTNQTSMYLCASSFRAGGKADTQYFGPGTRLTVL.

The CDR3 DNA is TGTGCCACGCTAGCGGGGGGTTACAATGAGCAGTTCTTC. It translates to CATLAGGYNEQFF. This chain links TRBV6-6 with TRBJ2-1; 11 bases line up with TRBD2. The CDR3 runs to 13 residues. The germline gives CDR1 MNHNY, CDR2 SVGAGI (reference sequence). The J segment lost 4 bases and the V segment lost 10 bases, leaving 3 bases of the junction unmatched.

The chain employs TRBV14 and TRBJ1-3; no clear D gene. The V and J ends lost 1 base and 2 bases respectively, with 6 bases between them. CDR3 length equals 14 residues. Germline V gives CDR1 SGHDN, CDR2 FVKESK. The CDR3 bases are TGTGCCAGCAGCCAAGGTATCGCTGGAAACACCATATATTTT. Encoded protein: CASSQGIAGNTIYF.

Comment on this clone: Other DNA sequences in the sample encode the same CDR3. This chain connects TRBV11-2 to TRBJ1-2; a possible D gene is TRBD1 (5 bases). With 1 base removed from V and 3 bases from J, the gap between germline ends came to 6 bases. The CDR3 covers 13 residues. The germline CDR1 and CDR2 sequences are SGHAT and FQNNGV. CDR3: CASSLGGDYGYTF. In DNA, the CDR3 is TGTGCCAGCAGCTTAGGGGGGGACTATGGCTACACCTTC.

V gene TRBV23-1 combines with J gene TRBJ1-1, with 7 positions matching TRBD1. TRBV23-1 carries the ORF label, with uncertain function. The CDR3 sequence is 15 residues long. The J segment lost 4 bases and the V segment lost 3 bases, leaving 8 bases of the junction unmatched. DNA for the CDR3: TGCGCCAGCAGTCATCAGACAGGGTGGATCACTGAAGCTTTCTTT. It specifies CASSHQTGWITEAFF.

The chain recombines TRBV6-5 with TRBJ1-1, with a weak D call TRBD1 (6 bases). V was pared by 10 bases and J by 1 base, with 19 bases between. Germline values: CDR1 MNHEY, CDR2 SVGAGI. The CDR3 has 15 amino acids. Here the CDR3 reads CATQGRGGRNTEAFF. The CDR3 DNA reads as TGTGCCACACAGGGACGGGGGGGGAGGAACACTGAAGCTTTCTTT.

The chain carries TRBV29-1 and TRBJ1-5; D is ambiguous. From germline, CDR1 is SQVTM and CDR2 ANQGSEA. This CDR3 is built from 12 residues. V shed 5 bases and J shed 5 bases, with 10 bases lying between them. CDR3 residues: CSVILGDQPQHF. CDR3 coding DNA: TGCAGCGTTATCTTGGGAGATCAGCCCCAGCATTTT.

The J gene is TRBJ2-3, the V gene TRBV4-2, with D perhaps TRBD1 (5 bases). CDR1 LGHNA and CDR2 YNFKEQ come from the germline V gene. The CDR3 is made up of 15 amino acids. Trimming took off 0 bases at V and 3 bases at J, with 10 bases between the two ends. CDR3 amino acids: CASSQEGSGTDTQYF. The DNA of the CDR3 is TGTGCCAGCAGCCAAGAAGGGTCAGGGACAGATACGCAGTATTTT.

The V gene is TRBV5-1, the J gene TRBJ2-4; 9 nucleotides match TRBD1. J gave up 1 base and V 4 bases, and 6 bases lay outside the gene matches. The CDR3 contains 16 residues. CDR1 SGHRS and CDR2 YFSETQ come from the germline V gene. CDR3 sequence reads: CASSAGTGTAKNIQYF. In DNA, the CDR3 is TGCGCCAGCAGCGCCGGGACAGGGACCGCCAAAAACATTCAGTACTTC.

To note about this clone: Sequence at one end of the junction differs from germline and may be a read error. In the same sample, other DNA sequences code for this CDR3. The CDR3 sequence is CASSLTGNQPQHF. CDR3 coding DNA: TGCGCCAGCAGCCTGACAGGCAACCAGCCCCAGCATTTT. This rearrangement joins TRBV5-1 to TRBJ1-5; D may be TRBD1 (6 bases). Germline CDR1 SGHRS, CDR2 YFSETQ. This CDR3 region has 13 residues.

J is TRBJ2-7 and V is TRBV4-1; possibly TRBD2 for D (5 bases). Trimming took 0 bases from V and 0 from J, leaving 12 bases between them. Germline V gene sequence: CDR1 MGHRA, CDR2 YSYEKL. The length of the CDR3 is 16 residues. The CDR3 sequence is CASSQEILAGSYEQYF. The CDR3 nucleotides read TGCGCCAGCAGCCAAGAAATTCTAGCTGGCTCCTACGAGCAGTACTTC.

The rearrangement links TRBV6-5 to TRBJ1-5; possible D gene TRBD1, 5 bases. This CDR3 has 15 amino acids. The V gene's germline CDR1 is MNHEY and CDR2 SVGAGI. Between the trimmed V and J ends, which lost 6 bases and 5 bases, there was a span of 17 bases. CDR3: CASSIQGARYQPQHF. In DNA form, the CDR3 reads TGTGCCAGCAGCATTCAGGGCGCAAGATATCAGCCCCAGCATTTT.

V is TRBV28 and J is TRBJ2-5; TRBD2 is a possible D gene (5 bases). Between the trimmed V and J ends, which lost 6 bases and 5 bases, there was a span of 22 bases. CDR1 is MDHEN, CDR2 SYDVKM, per germline. The CDR3 runs to 16 residues. Written as DNA, the CDR3 is TGTGCCAGCAGCCCCCCCGGGGTACTTAGGTCGGAGACCCAGTACTTC. Translation gives CASSPPGVLRSETQYF.

V is TRBV5-4 and J is TRBJ2-5; 11 nucleotides match TRBD1. CDR1 SGHNT and CDR2 YYREEE come from the germline V gene (reference sequence). This CDR3 region has 16 residues. J gave up 2 bases and V 0 bases, and 3 bases lay outside the gene matches. CDR3 loop: CASSLAGTGGQETQYF. CDR3 coding DNA: TGTGCCAGCAGCTTGGCCGGGACAGGGGGTCAAGAGACCCAGTACTTC.

The chain employs TRBV10-2 and TRBJ2-7; 10 positions match TRBD1. Trimming took 8 bases from V and 6 from J; bases not matched to a gene: 7. Germline V gene sequence: CDR1 WSHSY, CDR2 SAAADI. The CDR3 is 13 residues long. DNA of the CDR3: TGCGCCAGCGTGGGGACAGGGGTTAGCGAGCAGTACTTC. It specifies CASVGTGVSEQYF.

This clone has a handful of counts. The V call is TRBV7-3, the J call TRBJ2-2; D not resolved. The CDR3 totals 12 residues. Per germline, CDR1 SGHTA and CDR2 FQGTGA. Trimming removed 4 bases from V and 5 bases from J, with 5 bases in between. The CDR3 spells CASSSSTGELFF. For the CDR3, the DNA is TGTGCCAGCAGCTCCTCTACCGGGGAGCTGTTTTTT.

There are a few counts of this clone. The sample contains more than one DNA sequence encoding this CDR3. The chain recombines TRBV18 with TRBJ2-5; D might be TRBD1 (5 bases). Germline V gene data show CDR1 as KGHSH and CDR2 as LQKENI. V was clipped by 3 bases and J by 4 bases, with 6 bases between them. The CDR3 loop spans 12 amino acids. The CDR3 sequence: CASSPQGETQYF. The CDR3 nucleotides are TGTGCCAGCTCACCGCAGGGAGAGACCCAGTACTTC.

V gene TRBV11-2 combines with J gene TRBJ1-1; 7 nucleotides align to TRBD1. Losses at the gene ends were 2 bases for V and 5 bases for J; bases not matched to a gene: 8. The CDR3 totals 15 residues. The germline V gene has CDR1 SGHAT and CDR2 FQNNGV. The CDR3 DNA is TGTGCCAGCAGCTTAACGGCAGGGGGAGAGACTGAAGCTTTCTTT. Translation gives CASSLTAGGETEAFF.

This chain joins TRBV21-1 and TRBJ1-5. TRBV21-1 is assigned pseudogene status. The CDR3 has 21 residues. Written as DNA, the CDR3 is TGTGCCAGCAGCTATGGGCAGGGAGGACACACTAGCCATGTGGGCAATCAGCCCCAGCATTTT. Its translation: CASSYGQGGHTSHVGNQPQHF.